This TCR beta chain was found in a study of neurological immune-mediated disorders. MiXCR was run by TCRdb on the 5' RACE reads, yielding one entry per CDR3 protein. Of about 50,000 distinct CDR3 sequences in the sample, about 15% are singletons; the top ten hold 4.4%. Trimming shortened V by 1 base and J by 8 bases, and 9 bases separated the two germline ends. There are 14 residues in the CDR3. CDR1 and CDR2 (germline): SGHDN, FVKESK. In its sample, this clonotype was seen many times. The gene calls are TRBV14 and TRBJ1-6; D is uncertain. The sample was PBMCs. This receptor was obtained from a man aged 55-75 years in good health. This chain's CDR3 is CASSQGRFHSPLHF. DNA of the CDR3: TGTGCCAGCAGCCAAGGCAGGTTCCATTCACCCCTCCACTTT.